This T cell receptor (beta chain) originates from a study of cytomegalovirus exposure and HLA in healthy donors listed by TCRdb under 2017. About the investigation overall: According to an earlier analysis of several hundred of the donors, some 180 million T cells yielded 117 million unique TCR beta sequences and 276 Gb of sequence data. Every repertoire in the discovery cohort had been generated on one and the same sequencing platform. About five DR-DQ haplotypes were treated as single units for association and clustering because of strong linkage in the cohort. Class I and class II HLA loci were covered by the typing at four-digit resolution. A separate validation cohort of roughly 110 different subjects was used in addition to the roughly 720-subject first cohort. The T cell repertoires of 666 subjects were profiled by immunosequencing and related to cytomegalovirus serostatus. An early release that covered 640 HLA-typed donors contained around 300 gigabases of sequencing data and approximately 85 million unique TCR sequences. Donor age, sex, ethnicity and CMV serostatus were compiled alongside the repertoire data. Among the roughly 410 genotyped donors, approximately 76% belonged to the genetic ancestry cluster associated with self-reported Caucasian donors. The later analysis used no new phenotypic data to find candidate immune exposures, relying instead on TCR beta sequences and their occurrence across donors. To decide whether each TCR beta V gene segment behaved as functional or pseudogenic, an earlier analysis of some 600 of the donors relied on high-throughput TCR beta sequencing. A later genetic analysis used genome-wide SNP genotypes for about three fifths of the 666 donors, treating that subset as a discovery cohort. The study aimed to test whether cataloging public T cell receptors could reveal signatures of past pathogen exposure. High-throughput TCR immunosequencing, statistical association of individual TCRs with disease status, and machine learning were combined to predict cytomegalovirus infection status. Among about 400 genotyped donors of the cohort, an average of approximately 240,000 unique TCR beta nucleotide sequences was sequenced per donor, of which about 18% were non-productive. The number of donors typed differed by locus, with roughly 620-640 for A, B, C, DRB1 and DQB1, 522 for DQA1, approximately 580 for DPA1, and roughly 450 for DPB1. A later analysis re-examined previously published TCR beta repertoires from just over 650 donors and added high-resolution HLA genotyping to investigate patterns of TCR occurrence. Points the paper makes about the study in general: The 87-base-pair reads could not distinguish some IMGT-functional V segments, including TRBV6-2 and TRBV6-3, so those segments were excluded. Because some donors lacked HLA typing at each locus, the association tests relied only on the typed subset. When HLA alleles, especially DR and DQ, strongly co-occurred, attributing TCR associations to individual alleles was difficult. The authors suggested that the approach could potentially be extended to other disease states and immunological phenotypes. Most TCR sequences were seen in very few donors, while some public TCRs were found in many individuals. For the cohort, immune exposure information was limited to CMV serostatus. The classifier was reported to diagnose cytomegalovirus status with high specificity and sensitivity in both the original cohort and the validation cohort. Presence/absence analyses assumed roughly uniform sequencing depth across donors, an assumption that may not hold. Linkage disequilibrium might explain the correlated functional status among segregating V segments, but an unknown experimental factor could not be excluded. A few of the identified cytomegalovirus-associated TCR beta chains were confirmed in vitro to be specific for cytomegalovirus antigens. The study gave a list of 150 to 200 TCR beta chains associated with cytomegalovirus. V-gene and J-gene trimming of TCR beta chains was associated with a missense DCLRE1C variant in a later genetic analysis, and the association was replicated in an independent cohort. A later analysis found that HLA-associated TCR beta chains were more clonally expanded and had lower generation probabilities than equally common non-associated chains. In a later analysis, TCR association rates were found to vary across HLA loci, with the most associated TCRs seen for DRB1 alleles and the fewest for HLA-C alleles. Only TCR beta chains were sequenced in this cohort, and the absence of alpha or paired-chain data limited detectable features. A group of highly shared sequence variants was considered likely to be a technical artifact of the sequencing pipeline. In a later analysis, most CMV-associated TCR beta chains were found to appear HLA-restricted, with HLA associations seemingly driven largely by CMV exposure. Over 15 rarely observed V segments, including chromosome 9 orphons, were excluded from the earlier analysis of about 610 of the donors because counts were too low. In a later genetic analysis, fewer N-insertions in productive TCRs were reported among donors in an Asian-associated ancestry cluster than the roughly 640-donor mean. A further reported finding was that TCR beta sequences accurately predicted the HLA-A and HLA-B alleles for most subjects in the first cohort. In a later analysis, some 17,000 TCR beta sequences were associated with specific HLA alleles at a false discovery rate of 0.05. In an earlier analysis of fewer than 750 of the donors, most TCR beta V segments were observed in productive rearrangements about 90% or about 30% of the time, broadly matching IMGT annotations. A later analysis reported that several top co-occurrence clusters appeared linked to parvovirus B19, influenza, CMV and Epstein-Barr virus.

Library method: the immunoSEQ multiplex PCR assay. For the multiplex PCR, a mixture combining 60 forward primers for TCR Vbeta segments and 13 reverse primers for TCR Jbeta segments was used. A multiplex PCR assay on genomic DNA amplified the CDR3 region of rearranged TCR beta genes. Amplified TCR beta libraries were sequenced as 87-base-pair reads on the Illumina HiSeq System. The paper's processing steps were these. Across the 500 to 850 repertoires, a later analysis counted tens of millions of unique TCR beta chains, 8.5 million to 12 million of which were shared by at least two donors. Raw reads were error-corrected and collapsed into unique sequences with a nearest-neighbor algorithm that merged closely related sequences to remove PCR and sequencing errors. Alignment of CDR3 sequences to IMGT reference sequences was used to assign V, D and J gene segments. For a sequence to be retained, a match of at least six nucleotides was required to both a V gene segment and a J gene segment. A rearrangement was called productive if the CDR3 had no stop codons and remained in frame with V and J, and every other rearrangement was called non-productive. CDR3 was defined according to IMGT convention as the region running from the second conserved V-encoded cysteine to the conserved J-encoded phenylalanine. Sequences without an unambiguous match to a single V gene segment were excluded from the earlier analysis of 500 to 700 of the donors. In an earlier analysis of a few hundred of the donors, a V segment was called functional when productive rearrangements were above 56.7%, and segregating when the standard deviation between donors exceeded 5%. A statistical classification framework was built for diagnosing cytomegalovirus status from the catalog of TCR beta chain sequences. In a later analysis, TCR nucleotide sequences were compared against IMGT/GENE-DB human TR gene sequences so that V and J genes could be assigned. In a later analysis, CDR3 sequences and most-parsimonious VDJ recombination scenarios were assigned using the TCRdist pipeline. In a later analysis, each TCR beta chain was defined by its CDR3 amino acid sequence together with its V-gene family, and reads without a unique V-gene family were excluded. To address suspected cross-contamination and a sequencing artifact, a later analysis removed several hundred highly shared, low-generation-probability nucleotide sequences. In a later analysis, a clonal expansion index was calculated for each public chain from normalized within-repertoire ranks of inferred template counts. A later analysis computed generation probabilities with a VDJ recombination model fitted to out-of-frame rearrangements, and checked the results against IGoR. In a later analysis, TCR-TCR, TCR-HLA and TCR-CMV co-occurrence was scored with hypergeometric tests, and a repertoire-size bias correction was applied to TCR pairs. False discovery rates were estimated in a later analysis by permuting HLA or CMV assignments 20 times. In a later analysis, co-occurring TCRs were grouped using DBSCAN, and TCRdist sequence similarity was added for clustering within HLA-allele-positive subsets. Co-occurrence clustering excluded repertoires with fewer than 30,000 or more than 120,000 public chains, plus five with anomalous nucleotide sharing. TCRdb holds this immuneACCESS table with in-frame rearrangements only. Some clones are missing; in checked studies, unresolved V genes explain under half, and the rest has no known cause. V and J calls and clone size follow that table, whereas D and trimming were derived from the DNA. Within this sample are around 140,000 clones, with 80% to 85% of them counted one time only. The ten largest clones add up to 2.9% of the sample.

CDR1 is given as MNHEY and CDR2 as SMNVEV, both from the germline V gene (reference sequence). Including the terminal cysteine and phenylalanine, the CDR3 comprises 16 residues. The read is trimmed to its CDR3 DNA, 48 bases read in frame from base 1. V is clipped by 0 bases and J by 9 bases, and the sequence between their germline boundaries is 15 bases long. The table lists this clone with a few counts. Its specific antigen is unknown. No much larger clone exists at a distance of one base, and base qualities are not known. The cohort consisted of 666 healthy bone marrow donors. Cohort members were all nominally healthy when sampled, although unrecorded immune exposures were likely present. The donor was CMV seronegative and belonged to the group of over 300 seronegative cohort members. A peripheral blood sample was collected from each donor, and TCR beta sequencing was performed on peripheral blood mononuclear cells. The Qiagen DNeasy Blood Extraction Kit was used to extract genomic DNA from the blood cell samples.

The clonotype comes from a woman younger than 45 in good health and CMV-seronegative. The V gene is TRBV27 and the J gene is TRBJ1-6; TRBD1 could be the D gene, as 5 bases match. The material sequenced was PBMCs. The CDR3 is CASSLSTGRVSSPLHF. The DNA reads TGTGCCAGCAGTTTATCAACCGGCAGGGTGTCTTCACCCCTCCACTTT.